These 17 T cell receptor beta chains came from one sample sequenced in a study of cytotoxic CD8 clonotypes in ibrutinib-treated CLL. TCRdb keeps only in-frame clones here, not all; method: immunoSEQ multiplex PCR. The table shows some 200,000 clones, with more than 75% occurring only once. The input for sequencing was PBMCs, taken after 12 months of ibrutinib treatment. The receptors were gathered from a human donor with chronic lymphocytic leukemia.

The V gene is TRBV6-1, the J gene TRBJ2-1; TRBD2 matches 7 bases. CDR1 is MNHNS, CDR2 SASEGT, per germline. Trimming cost V 7 bases and J 4 bases; bases outside gene matches: 10. The CDR3 length is 15 residues. The chain's CDR3 is CASKSPGRMYNEQFF. CDR3 bases: TGTGCCAGCAAGTCTCCCGGGAGGATGTACAATGAGCAGTTCTTC.

This clone is large (0.1 to 1%) by share. CDR3 amino acids: CASSRWEGFQNEQFF. The CDR3 coding sequence is TGTGCCAGCAGCCGGTGGGAGGGTTTCCAAAATGAGCAGTTCTTC. The chain uses TRBV6-5 and TRBJ2-1; 7 bases match TRBD2. The CDR3 sequence is 15 residues long. Germline CDR1 is MNHEY and CDR2 is SVGAGI. The junction had 12 bases not matched to a gene; V was cut back by 6 bases and J by 7 bases.

This clone has just a few counts. The V and J genes are TRBV25-1 and TRBJ2-6; 8 bases fit TRBD1. The CDR3 is 18 amino acids. Germline V gene sequence: CDR1 MGHDK, CDR2 SYGVNS. After removal of 4 bases from V and 1 base from J, the junction contained 9 bases not matched to a gene. The CDR3 is CASSGGQVPHSGANVLTF. DNA of the CDR3: TGTGCCAGCAGTGGGGGACAGGTACCGCATTCTGGGGCCAACGTCCTGACTTTC.

V gene TRBV27 combines with J gene TRBJ2-7, with 9 bases identical to TRBD1. Losses at the gene ends were 6 bases for V and 5 bases for J; bases not matched to a gene: 11. Germline CDR1 is MNHEY and CDR2 is SMNVEV (reference sequence). This CDR3 is built from 15 residues. CDR3 sequence reads: CASSRLGTGFDEQYF. CDR3 in DNA: TGTGCCAGCAGCCGCCTTGGGACAGGGTTCGACGAGCAGTACTTC.

The chain combines TRBV5-6 with TRBJ1-2; D remains ambiguous. V was trimmed by 0 bases and J by 4 bases, leaving 13 bases between them. The CDR3 extends over 15 amino acids. Germline loops: CDR1 SGHDT, CDR2 YYEEEE. In DNA form, the CDR3 reads TGTGCCAGCAGCTTGGGTTGGGAAGCCTCCTATGGCTACACCTTC. It specifies CASSLGWEASYGYTF.

The rearrangement uses TRBV2 and TRBJ1-1, with no clear D. The CDR3 loop spans 13 amino acids. Trimming took 7 bases from V and 0 from J, leaving 9 bases between them. CDR1 SNHLY and CDR2 FYNNEI come from the germline V gene. The CDR3 DNA reads as TGTGCCAGCAAAGAACGTCTGAACACTGAAGCTTTCTTT. Protein product: CASKERLNTEAFF.

J is TRBJ1-1 and V is TRBV11-2; D is unresolved. V was trimmed by 3 bases and J by 6 bases, leaving 8 bases between them. This CDR3 region has 12 residues. Germline CDR1 and CDR2: SGHAT and FQNNGV. The CDR3: CASSFLRAEAFF. The CDR3, as DNA: TGTGCCAGCAGCTTCCTCCGGGCTGAAGCTTTCTTT.

The chain carries TRBV7-9 and TRBJ2-3; D possibly matches TRBD1 or TRBD2 (5 bases each). Germline CDR1 is SEHNR and CDR2 is FQNEAQ (reference sequence). This CDR3 is 17 amino acids long. Trimming stripped 1 base from V and 0 bases from J, with 14 bases between. CDR3 residues: CASSLVWGPGSTDTQYF. Here the CDR3 DNA reads TGTGCCAGCAGCTTAGTCTGGGGACCGGGAAGCACAGATACGCAGTATTTT.

The chain joins TRBV11-2 to TRBJ2-7, with TRBD2 identical over 9 bases. The trim removed 1 base at V and 6 bases at J, leaving 7 bases unmatched. Germline V lookup: CDR1 SGHAT, CDR2 FQNNGV. This CDR3 region has 15 residues. The CDR3 DNA reads TGTGCCAGCAGCTTAGGAGCGGGAGGCATGGGCGAGCAGTACTTC. This codes for CASSLGAGGMGEQYF.

This chain joins TRBV19 and TRBJ2-7, with D unresolved. Germline lookup yields CDR1 LNHDA and CDR2 SQIVND (reference sequence). The CDR3 totals 15 residues. With 1 base removed from V and 3 bases from J, the gap between germline ends came to 13 bases. CDR3 residues: CASSIGVGWDYEQYF. The CDR3 DNA reads as TGTGCCAGTAGTATAGGGGTGGGATGGGACTACGAGCAGTACTTC. Looking up the rest from reference TRBV19 and TRBJ2-7 gives the full variable domain: DGGITQSPKYLFRKEGQNVTLSCEQNLNHDAMYWYRQDPGQGLRLIYYSQIVNDFQKGDIAEGYSVSREKKESFPLTVTSAQKNPTAFYLCASSIGVGWDYEQYFGPGTRLTVT.

V and J are TRBV5-1 and TRBJ1-6; D gene uncertain. The CDR3 totals 14 residues. Germline CDR1 SGHRS, CDR2 YFSETQ. Deletions cut 2 bases from V and 0 bases from J, with 3 bases between. CDR3 sequence: CASSFGSYNSPLHF. The CDR3 nucleotides are TGCGCCAGCAGCTTTGGCTCCTATAATTCACCCCTCCACTTT.

The rearrangement uses TRBV1 and TRBJ2-4; TRBD2 is taken as the D call from the table, unchecked against the DNA. TRBV1 is a recognized pseudogene. The CDR3 runs to 17 residues. CDR3 sequence reads: CTSSQDHGGERKNIQYF. The CDR3 nucleotides are TGCACCAGCAGCCAAGACCACGGAGGGGAGCGGAAAAACATTCAGTACTTC.

In the case of this clone: A much larger clone differs from this one at a single base, so this may be a read error. The V gene is TRBV5-1, the J gene TRBJ1-1; no reliable D call. Germline V CDR1 and CDR2: SGHRS, YFSETQ. The V end lost 2 bases, the J end lost 2 bases, and 1 base lay between the germline ends. The CDR3 runs to 11 residues. CDR3 DNA sequence: TGCGCCAGCAGCTTAAACACTGAAGCTTTCTTT. This sequence encodes CASSLNTEAFF.

The V gene is TRBV27, the J gene TRBJ2-1; D is unresolved. The CDR3 contains 15 residues. Per germline, CDR1 MNHEY and CDR2 SMNVEV (reference sequence). V lost 3 bases to trimming and J lost 4 bases, with 13 bases between them. The CDR3 region is CASSLASMGYNEQFF. The CDR3, as DNA: TGTGCCAGCAGTTTGGCCTCAATGGGGTACAATGAGCAGTTCTTC.

The chain is built from TRBV18 and TRBJ1-1, with D uncertain. The CDR3 covers 13 residues. In germline, CDR1 is KGHSH, CDR2 LQKENI. Trimming took off 1 base at V and 3 bases at J, with 6 bases between the two ends. Here the CDR3 DNA reads TGTGCCAGCTCACCACATCAAGACACTGAAGCTTTCTTT. Protein product: CASSPHQDTEAFF.

This clone has just one count. V gene TRBV25-1 combines with J gene TRBJ2-2, with no clear D. The germline CDR1 and CDR2 sequences are MGHDK and SYGVNS. V was clipped by 3 bases and J by 7 bases, with 12 bases between them. The CDR3 covers 14 residues. CDR3 residues: CASSDPDLSGELFF. CDR3 nucleotides: TGTGCCAGCAGTGACCCAGACTTGAGCGGGGAGCTGTTTTTT.

The chain is built from TRBV18 and TRBJ1-5; D unresolved. The CDR3 runs to 14 residues. Looked up from germline, CDR1 is KGHSH and CDR2 is LQKENI. The ends were cut back, 3 bases at V and 11 bases at J, with 17 bases in the middle. CDR3 nucleotide sequence: TGTGCCAGCTCACCGGAGGGTTCTCAAGGGTCCCAGCATTTT. Protein product: CASSPEGSQGSQHF.